One and the same sample provided the 11 T cell receptor beta chains below, sequenced in a study of blood T cell repertoires in COVID-19. Here immunoSEQ multiplex PCR was the method, and the copy in TCRdb shows in-frame clones only, minus some. The table shows about 100,000 clones, with roughly 90% occurring only once. The material sequenced was peripheral blood. These receptor sequences come from a man between 60 and 75 years old with acute or convalescent COVID-19.

The DNA for the CDR3 is TGTGCCAGCTCACTCGGGACAGGGGACTCCTACGAGCAGTACGTC. It specifies CASSLGTGDSYEQYV. V usage is TRBV18 and J usage is TRBJ2-7; 10 nucleotides match TRBD1. Germline-derived CDR1 and CDR2 are KGHSH and LQKENI. The CDR3 is 15 residues long. V shed 4 bases and J 0 bases; nucleotides not matched to a gene: 3.

The chain carries TRBV11-2 and TRBJ2-5; TRBD2 aligns across 10 bases. CDR1 is SGHAT and CDR2 is FQNNGV in the germline V gene. V trimming: 1 base; J trimming: 5 bases; junction bases outside the gene matches: 7. The CDR3 totals 16 residues. The CDR3 loop is CASSLGAGGPSETQYF. The CDR3 DNA is TGTGCCAGCAGCTTAGGAGCGGGAGGGCCTAGTGAGACCCAGTACTTC.

The sample holds a few counts of this clone. The rearrangement links TRBV5-6 to TRBJ2-7; 7 nucleotides line up with TRBD1. Looked up from germline, CDR1 is SGHDT and CDR2 is YYEEEE. The V segment lost 3 bases and the J segment 0 bases; nucleotides outside the gene matches: 3. CDR3 size: 14 residues. As DNA, the CDR3 is TGTGCCAGCAGCTCGACAGGGACCTCCTACGAGCAGTACGTC. Translated, it gives CASSSTGTSYEQYV.

This rearrangement joins TRBV29-1 to TRBJ2-7; 8 bases agree with TRBD2. J lost 7 bases, V lost 6 bases, and 8 bases had no gene match. Germline lookup yields CDR1 SQVTM and CDR2 ANQGSEA. The CDR3 is 12 amino acids. The CDR3 loop is CSVTSGRGEQYV. The CDR3 nucleotides read TGCAGCGTGACGAGCGGGAGAGGAGAGCAGTACGTC.

The chain couples TRBV28 to TRBJ2-7, with 9 bases fitting TRBD2. CDR3 length: 14 amino acids. Germline-derived CDR1 and CDR2 are MDHEN and SYDVKM. V shed 6 bases, J shed 12 bases, and the junction held 15 bases outside the gene matches. The CDR3 region is CASRTGTSHPLGYF. The CDR3 DNA is TGTGCCAGCAGAACCGGGACTAGCCACCCCTTAGGGTACTTC.

The sample holds one count of this clone. V usage is TRBV27 and J usage is TRBJ1-1; D not resolved. V dropped 8 bases and J dropped 5 bases, with 15 bases sitting between them. The V gene's germline CDR1 is MNHEY and CDR2 SMNVEV (reference sequence). The CDR3 runs 13 residues. This chain's CDR3 is CASRPLSGTEAFF. Here the CDR3 DNA reads TGTGCCAGCCGTCCGCTGTCGGGTACTGAAGCTTTCTTT.

The rearrangement uses TRBV28 and TRBJ1-1, with D unresolved. The germline CDR1 and CDR2 sequences are MDHEN and SYDVKM. There are 13 residues in the CDR3. The V end was cut by 5 bases, the J end by 1 base, with 8 bases between. The DNA of the CDR3 is TGTGCCAGCAGTCGACTCCGGAACACTGAAGCTTTCTTT. Its protein is CASSRLRNTEAFF.

The J gene is TRBJ2-7, the V gene TRBV28, with D perhaps matching TRBD1 (6 bases). The CDR3 sequence is 15 residues long. Germline CDR1 is MDHEN and CDR2 is SYDVKM. Between the trimmed V and J ends, which lost 5 bases and 0 bases, there was a span of 14 bases. CDR3 region: CASSTQGSLSYEQYF. The CDR3 coding sequence is TGTGCCAGCAGTACACAGGGAAGCCTCTCCTACGAGCAGTACTTC.

In its sample, this clone was seen once. The chain links TRBV7-3 to TRBJ2-1, with TRBD1 as a possible D gene (5 bases). The CDR3 is 15 amino acids. The germline CDR1 and CDR2 sequences are SGHTA and FQGTGA. The germline V and J ends were trimmed by 2 bases and 1 base, with 9 bases remaining between them. The DNA for the CDR3 is TGTGCCAGCAGCTTAGGGGCGCAGTCCTACAATGAGCAGTTCTTC. Residues: CASSLGAQSYNEQFF. The variable domain in full, with the rest retrieved from reference TRBV7-3 and TRBJ2-1, is GAGVSQTPSNKVTEKGKYVELRCDPISGHTALYWYRQSLGQGPEFLIYFQGTGAADDSGLPNDRFFAVRPEGSVSTLKIQRTERGDSAVYLCASSLGAQSYNEQFFGPGTRLTVL.

The CDR3 DNA sequence: TGTGCCTGGAGTTCAGGCTTAAGCCCGCAGCCCCAGCATTTT. Its translation is CAWSSGLSPQPQHF. The V and J genes are TRBV30 and TRBJ1-5; D is unclear. This CDR3 is 14 amino acids long. Trimming removed 2 bases at V and 7 bases at J, with 15 bases between. Per germline, CDR1 GTSNPN and CDR2 SVGIG (reference sequence). Using reference TRBV30 and TRBJ1-5 for the parts outside the CDR3, the full variable domain is SQTIHQWPATLVQPVGSPLSLECTVEGTSNPNLYWYRQAAGRGLQLLFYSVGIGQISSEVPQNLSASRPQDRQFILSSKKLLLSDSGFYLCAWSSGLSPQPQHFGDGTRLSIL.

The chain has TRBV27 and TRBJ1-2, with 7 bases aligning to TRBD1. The CDR3 extends over 15 amino acids. Trimming at V came to 4 bases and at J to 6 bases, leaving 11 bases not matched to a gene. CDR1 is MNHEY and CDR2 is SMNVEV in the germline V gene (reference sequence). CDR3 nucleotide sequence: TGTGCCAGCAGTTCCATGAGACAGGGATCGAATGGCTACACCTTC. Encoded protein: CASSSMRQGSNGYTF.